These T cell receptor beta chains were read from a single sample in a study of blood T cells in healthy people across ages. In TCRdb, the 5' RACE reads were re-called with MiXCR into one record per CDR3 protein. The data hold approximately 880,000 distinct CDR3 sequences, with about 44% observed a single time. Material: blood. The receptors were gathered from a man aged 30 to 45 in good health. The CDR3 runs from the conserved cysteine through the conserved F or W. D genes are given only for firm matches. A clone size is listed for some rows: how often the clone was seen (once, few, many), or a class if it is expanded.

clone_size,d_call,v_call,cdr3_length,j_call,cdr3_aa,cdr3_nt
few,.,TRBV6-2/TRBV6-3,16,TRBJ2-7,CASSRPRDKNDYEQYF,TGTGCCAGCAGTCGCCCCCGGGACAAAAACGACTACGAGCAGTACTTC
.,TRBD1,TRBV5-1,16,TRBJ1-1,CASSLFGTGSLTEAFF,TGCGCCAGCAGCTTGTTTGGGACAGGGTCGCTGACTGAAGCTTTCTTT
.,TRBD2,TRBV15,15,TRBJ2-7,CATSRGTSDVGEQYF,TGTGCCACCAGCCGGGGGACTAGCGATGTTGGGGAGCAGTACTTC
once,.,TRBV7-8,12,TRBJ2-5,CASTPLRETQYF,TGTGCCAGCACTCCACTGCGGGAGACCCAGTACTTC
few,.,TRBV7-9,17,TRBJ1-2,CASSLVQFGGENYGYTF,TGTGCCAGCAGCTTGGTCCAATTTGGGGGGGAGAACTATGGCTACACCTTC
few,.,TRBV12-3/TRBV12-4,14,TRBJ2-7,CASTRSSGSYEQYF,TGTGCCAGCACCCGGAGCTCGGGTTCCTACGAGCAGTACTTC
few,TRBD2,TRBV18,14,TRBJ2-7,CASSPLAGSGEQYF,TGTGCCAGCTCACCACTAGCGGGGTCCGGGGAGCAGTACTTC
few,.,TRBV4-1,15,TRBJ1-4,CASSQEKLRGEKLFF,TGCGCCAGCAGCCAAGAAAAGCTACGGGGTGAAAAACTGTTTTTT
few,.,TRBV5-8,16,TRBJ2-3,CASSLWLGSGTDAQYF,TGTGCCAGCAGCTTGTGGCTGGGGTCGGGCACAGATGCGCAGTATTTT
many,TRBD1,TRBV20-1,15,TRBJ2-4,CSADPSGTDKNIQYF,TGCAGTGCTGATCCCTCCGGGACAGACAAAAACATTCAGTACTTC
.,.,TRBV2,11,TRBJ2-3,CASSAEGAPYF,TGTGCCAGCAGTGCCGAAGGGGCCCCGTATTTT
.,.,TRBV4-2,15,TRBJ2-1,CASSQAGRFDNEQFF,TGTGCCAGCAGCCAAGCGGGCCGGTTTGACAATGAGCAGTTCTTC
.,.,TRBV6-1,15,TRBJ1-2,CASSELGQANYGYTF,TGTGCCAGCAGTGAATTAGGGCAGGCGAACTATGGCTACACCTTC
few,TRBD1,TRBV10-3,17,TRBJ2-7,CAIRGRSEPDRGHEQYF,TGTGCCATCAGAGGTAGATCCGAGCCGGACAGGGGCCACGAGCAGTACTTC
.,.,TRBV7-3,14,TRBJ2-2,CASSLAGSGGELFF,TGTGCCAGCAGCTTAGCAGGGTCTGGCGGGGAGCTGTTTTTT
.,.,TRBV20-1,13,TRBJ2-3,CSAGGSPGLTQYF,TGCAGTGCTGGGGGCTCTCCGGGCCTTACGCAGTATTTT
few,.,TRBV7-2,14,TRBJ1-1,CASSRGHTNTEAFF,TGTGCCAGCAGCCGTGGACATACGAACACTGAAGCTTTCTTT
.,.,TRBV20-1,10,TRBJ1-2,CSAREELLTF,TGCAGTGCTAGAGAAGAACTTCTCACCTTC
many,TRBD2,TRBV10-3,18,TRBJ2-3,CAISESKASGGYTDTQYF,TGTGCCATCAGTGAGTCGAAGGCTAGCGGGGGATACACAGATACGCAGTATTTT
.,.,TRBV6-5,16,TRBJ1-6,CASSYSEGGMSSPLHF,TGTGCCAGCAGTTACTCGGAGGGTGGGATGAGTTCACCCCTCCACTTT
.,.,TRBV11-2,15,TRBJ1-4,CASSTLRGNYEKLFF,TGTGCCAGCAGCACTCTCCGGGGTAATTACGAAAAACTGTTTTTT
.,TRBD2,TRBV4-3,17,TRBJ2-1,CASSQEIARGLENEQFF,TGCGCCAGCAGCCAAGAGATAGCCCGGGGACTAGAGAATGAGCAGTTCTTC
once,.,TRBV12-3/TRBV12-4,12,TRBJ1-2,CASSFTESGYTF,TGTGCCAGCAGTTTTACGGAGAGTGGCTACACCTTC
.,TRBD1,TRBV3-1,12,TRBJ2-7,CASSPGTDEQYF,TGTGCCAGCAGCCCCGGGACAGACGAGCAGTACTTC
few,TRBD1,TRBV29-1,12,TRBJ1-1,CSVATGRAEAFF,TGCAGCGTTGCGACAGGGAGGGCTGAAGCTTTCTTT
.,.,TRBV2,16,TRBJ2-1,CASRSGGDISYNEQFF,TGTGCCAGCAGGTCGGGCGGGGACATCTCCTACAATGAGCAGTTCTTC
once,.,TRBV20-1,12,TRBJ2-7,CSVQEIAYEQYF,TGCAGTGTACAGGAAATTGCCTACGAGCAGTACTTC
few,TRBD2,TRBV9,16,TRBJ2-3,CASTGGAGDLPDTQYF,TGTGCCAGCACCGGGGGAGCGGGGGATCTCCCAGATACGCAGTATTTT
.,.,TRBV21-1,16,TRBJ1-2,CATSKGIQGLNYGYTF,TGTGCCACCTCCAAGGGGATCCAGGGCTTAAACTATGGCTACACCTTC
.,TRBD2,TRBV27,15,TRBJ2-7,CASSLRGLATYEQYF,TGTGCCAGCAGTCTCCGGGGACTAGCGACTTACGAGCAGTACTTC
.,.,TRBV7-6,15,TRBJ2-2,CASSLSQGWTGELFF,TGTGCCAGCAGCTTAAGCCAGGGATGGACCGGGGAGCTGTTTTTT
.,.,TRBV18,12,TRBJ2-1,CASSPSTNEQFF,TGTGCCAGCTCACCAAGTACCAATGAGCAGTTCTTC
few,.,TRBV25-1,14,TRBJ1-2,CASSESYSYYGYTF,TGTGCCAGCAGTGAATCGTACAGCTACTATGGCTACACCTTC
.,.,TRBV4-2,17,TRBJ2-3,CASSQDLARGSTDTQYF,TGTGCCAGCAGCCAAGATCTTGCGAGGGGGAGCACAGATACGCAGTATTTT
.,.,TRBV6-4,14,TRBJ2-3,CASSVSQVVDTQYF,TGTGCCAGCAGTGTTTCACAGGTAGTTGATACGCAGTATTTT
few,TRBD1,TRBV20-1,14,TRBJ2-7,CSARRTGVFYEQYF,TGCAGTGCTAGGAGGACAGGGGTCTTCTACGAGCAGTACTTC
.,.,TRBV10-3,14,TRBJ2-5,CAISEKGIQETQYF,TGTGCCATCAGTGAGAAGGGGATCCAAGAGACCCAGTACTTC
few,.,TRBV7-2,14,TRBJ2-5,CASSLMLAQETQYF,TGTGCCAGCAGCTTAATGCTAGCCCAAGAGACCCAGTACTTC
few,TRBD2,TRBV7-2,15,TRBJ2-3,CASSLDGGGTDTQYF,TGTGCCAGCAGCTTGGACGGCGGGGGGACAGATACGCAGTATTTT
few,.,TRBV30,15,TRBJ2-2,CAWDPGTGNTGELFF,TGTGCCTGGGATCCCGGGACCGGGAACACCGGGGAGCTGTTTTTT
few,TRBD2,TRBV7-8,16,TRBJ2-7,CASSLSWGGSSYEQYF,TGTGCCAGCAGCTTAAGTTGGGGGGGATCGTCCTACGAGCAGTACTTC
few,.,TRBV20-1,13,TRBJ2-5,CSAVAARTETQYF,TGCAGTGCTGTGGCCGCCCGGACTGAGACCCAGTACTTC
.,.,TRBV29-1,16,TRBJ1-1,CSVRGTAEYGNTEAFF,TGCAGCGTTCGTGGGACCGCGGAGTATGGGAACACTGAAGCTTTCTTT
few,.,TRBV29-1,19,TRBJ2-3,CSVEEAGHNTGQFTDTQYF,TGCAGCGTTGAAGAAGCGGGCCATAATACGGGACAGTTCACAGATACGCAGTATTTT
.,.,TRBV20-1,15,TRBJ1-1,CSARHSRGAYTEAFF,TGCAGTGCTAGGCATTCCAGGGGAGCGTACACTGAAGCTTTCTTT
.,TRBD2,TRBV7-3,15,TRBJ2-5,CASSWTGLAQETQYF,TGTGCCAGCAGCTGGACGGGACTAGCCCAAGAGACCCAGTACTTC
.,.,TRBV4-2,13,TRBJ2-1,CASSRSRDNEQFF,TGTGCCAGCAGCCGGAGCCGTGACAATGAGCAGTTCTTC
.,.,TRBV7-2,14,TRBJ1-1,CASSPVGPQGEAFF,TGTGCCAGCAGCCCAGTCGGGCCCCAGGGTGAAGCTTTCTTT
.,.,TRBV20-1,12,TRBJ1-2,CSARGSNYGYTF,TGCAGTGCTAGAGGGTCGAACTATGGCTACACCTTC
few,TRBD1,TRBV4-3,14,TRBJ2-5,CASSQEFSTGVAYF,TGCGCCAGCAGCCAAGAATTTTCGACAGGGGTTGCGTACTTC
.,TRBD2,TRBV6-5,14,TRBJ2-7,CASSTVGLADEQYF,TGTGCCAGCAGTACCGTGGGACTAGCTGACGAGCAGTACTTC
.,.,TRBV20-1,12,TRBJ2-3,CSATQDFATQYF,TGCAGTGCTACCCAGGACTTCGCAACGCAGTATTTT
.,.,TRBV7-2,14,TRBJ1-1,CASSLDRYNTEAFF,TGTGCCAGCAGTTTAGACAGGTACAACACTGAAGCTTTCTTT
.,TRBD2,TRBV29-1,16,TRBJ2-3,CSVEDLAGSSTDTQYF,TGCAGCGTTGAAGATCTAGCGGGGTCTAGCACAGATACGCAGTATTTT
.,.,TRBV6-2/TRBV6-3,13,TRBJ1-2,CASMGADIYGYTF,TGTGCCAGCATGGGGGCAGATATATATGGCTACACCTTC
few,.,TRBV5-5,13,TRBJ2-1,CASGARDHNEQFF,TGTGCCAGCGGGGCCAGGGACCACAATGAGCAGTTCTTC